The 6 T cell receptor beta chains given below trace back to one sample, sequenced in a study of T cell repertoires in cytomegalovirus infection. Each CDR3 protein gets one entry after TCRdb re-called the reads with MiXCR. The sample lists about 920,000 distinct CDR3 sequences, 25% to 40% seen once, with around 15% in the top ten. These receptors' antigens are unknown. The sample was cultured CD8+ T cells from PBMCs, taken from culture after CMV antigen stimulation. These receptors came from a human donor in good health (CMV status not recorded). Some clones in this sample may be carry-over from other donors' samples.

The chain links TRBV27 to TRBJ2-1, with 12 nucleotides matching TRBD2. CDR3 length: 15 amino acids. V lost 3 bases and J lost 10; bases outside the gene matches: 7. Looked up from germline, CDR1 is MNHEY and CDR2 is SMNVEV (reference sequence). Here the CDR3 reads CASSFWTSGEEEQFF. CDR3 bases: TGTGCCAGCAGTTTCTGGACTAGCGGGGAAGAAGAGCAGTTCTTC.

V is TRBV2 and J is TRBJ2-7, with 12 nucleotides matching TRBD1. Trimming removed 11 bases from V and 4 bases from J; junction bases left unmatched: 3. Germline V gives CDR1 SNHLY, CDR2 FYNNEI. The CDR3 sequence is 12 residues long. The chain's CDR3 is CAGGQGAYEQYF. In nucleotides, the CDR3 is TGTGCCGGGGGACAGGGGGCTTACGAGCAGTACTTC.

This clonotype was counted ten times or more. The chain uses TRBV7-2 and TRBJ2-1; 8 bases match TRBD2. The trim removed 5 bases at V and 2 bases at J, leaving 14 bases unmatched. The CDR3 sequence is 18 residues long. Germline V gene data show CDR1 as SGHTA and CDR2 as FQGNSA. As DNA, the CDR3 is TGTGCCAGCAGCCAACTCGAGTGGGCGGGGGGACCCTACAATGAGCAGTTCTTC. This translates into CASSQLEWAGGPYNEQFF. Full variable domain (outside the CDR3, taken from reference TRBV7-2 and TRBJ2-1): GAGVSQSPSNKVTEKGKDVELRCDPISGHTALYWYRQSLGQGLEFLIYFQGNSAPDKSGLPSDRFSAERTGGSVSTLTIQRTQQEDSAVYLCASSQLEWAGGPYNEQFFGPGTRLTVL.

The chain joins TRBV3-1 to TRBJ2-5; TRBD1 is a possible D gene (6 bases). The germline CDR1 and CDR2 sequences are LGHDT and YNNKEL (reference sequence). There are 13 residues in the CDR3. The V end lost 2 bases, the J end lost 5 bases, and 9 bases lay between the germline ends. The CDR3 nucleotides are TGTGCCAGCAGCCAACCCACAGGGGAGACCCAGTACTTC. It encodes CASSQPTGETQYF.

The chain is built from TRBV2 and TRBJ1-5, with D possibly being TRBD1 (5 bases). V was pared by 8 bases and J by 15 bases, with 23 bases between. Germline loops: CDR1 SNHLY, CDR2 FYNNEI. The CDR3 runs 13 residues. CDR3 sequence: CASVGRQGVEGHF. In nucleotides, the CDR3 is TGTGCCAGCGTAGGCCGGCAGGGAGTTGAAGGGCATTTT. Complete variable domain (other parts from reference TRBV2 and TRBJ1-5): EPEVTQTPSHQVTQMGQEVILRCVPISNHLYFYWYRQILGQKVEFLVSFYNNEISEKSEIFDDQFSVERPDGSNFTLKIRSTKLEDSAMYFCASVGRQGVEGHFGDGTRLSIL.

V and J are TRBV4-1 and TRBJ1-6, with a possible D match to TRBD1 (5 bases). The CDR3 covers 21 residues. V was clipped by 2 bases and J by 4 bases, with 27 bases between them. CDR1 and CDR2 from the germline V gene are MGHRA and YSYEKL. The CDR3 region has the DNA TGCGCCAGCAGCCAATGGAAAGGCCAGACCCCCGAGGGGTTTTATAATTCACCCCTCCACTTT. Amino acids: CASSQWKGQTPEGFYNSPLHF.